The sequence of this TCR beta chain was determined in a study of blood T cells in healthy people across ages. The CDR3 is made up of 18 amino acids. V shed 3 bases and J 5 bases; nucleotides not matched to a gene: 11. Germline-derived CDR1 and CDR2 are SGHAT and FQDESV (reference sequence). This clonotype has only a few counts. For the second PCR, which ran for about 7 to 11 cycles, a sample-barcoded 5' primer and a J-beta primer mix were used. In TCRdb, the 5' RACE reads were re-called with MiXCR into one record per CDR3 protein. The sample lists approximately 800,000 distinct CDR3 sequences; more than 25% were seen once. These same records also appear under a second study, on T cells of mothers and their children.

This clonotype originated in a boy younger than 18 in good health. Sequenced input: blood. V gene TRBV11-1 combines with J gene TRBJ2-5; 14 bases fit TRBD2. The CDR3 sequence is CASSLGGTSGGAYETQYF. DNA for the CDR3: TGTGCCAGCAGCTTGGGAGGGACTAGCGGGGGAGCTTACGAGACCCAGTACTTC. Complete variable domain (other parts from reference TRBV11-1 and TRBJ2-5): EAEVAQSPRYKITEKSQAVAFWCDPISGHATLYWYRQILGQGPELLVQFQDESVVDDSQLPKDRFSAERLKGVDSTLKIQPAELGDSAMYLCASSLGGTSGGAYETQYFGPGTRLLVL.